This section outlines one TCR beta chain sequence together with its context. The sample belongs to a study of cytomegalovirus exposure and HLA in healthy donors. The V and J ends lost 0 bases and 3 bases respectively, with 11 bases between them. This CDR3 has 15 amino acids. Germline values: CDR1 MGHRA, CDR2 YSYEKL. The primer mix had 60 Vbeta and 13 Jbeta primers. The method was immunoSEQ multiplex PCR; TCRdb's version includes in-frame clones alone and lacks a portion of them. This table has over 95,000 clones, around 77% appearing once. The sequencing input was PBMCs. The sequence came from a woman under 40 in good health and CMV-seropositive. V usage is TRBV4-1 and J usage is TRBJ1-1; perhaps TRBD1 as D (6 bases). The CDR3, as DNA: TGCGCCAGCAGCCAAGATTATCCAGGGGACACTGAAGCTTTCTTT. Translating gives CASSQDYPGDTEAFF.